The entry below describes one T cell receptor (beta chain). The antigen is unknown. This CDR3 is 17 amino acids long. V was pared by 5 bases and J by 0 bases, with 6 bases of the junction left unmatched. The V gene's germline CDR1 is SGHTA and CDR2 FQGNSA. The data are from a study of regulatory T cells in long-lasting Graves disease. On the study more broadly: Under 3 months of antithyroid drugs had been taken by newly diagnosed Graves' patients. General study findings and limits: Clonotypes that were public and shared totalled about 2,500 in persistent patients versus approximately 970 in new patients. Persistent Graves' patients had lower TCR diversity than newly diagnosed ones.

CDR3 regions were amplified by Arm-PCR using iRepertoire HTBI primers to build TCR beta libraries. TCRdb reanalysed the multiplex PCR reads using MiXCR and keeps one entry per CDR3 protein. The repertoire holds roughly 380,000 distinct CDR3 sequences, with about 14% as singletons. Time point here: newly diagnosed GD, antithyroid drugs for less than 3 months. PBMC-extracted RNA yielded the TCR library. The receptor was isolated from a female donor with Graves disease. This chain joins TRBV7-2 and TRBJ2-1, with 11 bases that match TRBD2. The source was peripheral blood mononuclear cells (PBMCs), collected at new diagnosis, from a patient treated with antithyroid drugs. This CDR3 reads CASSPLAGGLSYNEQFF. DNA for the CDR3: TGTGCCAGCAGCCCTCTAGCGGGAGGCCTCTCCTACAATGAGCAGTTCTTC. Supplemented by reference TRBV7-2 and TRBJ2-1, the full variable domain reads GAGVSQSPSNKVTEKGKDVELRCDPISGHTALYWYRQSLGQGLEFLIYFQGNSAPDKSGLPSDRFSAERTGGSVSTLTIQRTQQEDSAVYLCASSPLAGGLSYNEQFFGPGTRLTVL.